A single sample gave rise to the 21 T cell receptor beta chains below, sequenced in a study of a mutant IDH1 vaccine in newly diagnosed glioma. Time point: week 23, last vaccination. A single vaccine dose contained 300 ug of mutant IDH1 20-mer peptide, and topical imiquimod was used with it. These receptors lack a known antigen. The repertoire was sequenced with immunoSEQ multiplex PCR; TCRdb's copy has only in-frame clones and lacks some. The data show around 76,000 clones, 75% to 90% seen once. The sample consisted of PBMCs, taken from a glioma patient whose treatment included an IDH1 peptide vaccine. These receptors were obtained from a woman aged 45-60 years with glioma.

The chain combines TRBV2 with TRBJ2-5, with 7 bases fitting TRBD2. Trimming removed 6 bases from V and 5 bases from J; junction bases left unmatched: 6. The CDR3 loop spans 13 amino acids. CDR1 and CDR2 from the germline V gene are SNHLY and FYNNEI. Written as DNA, the CDR3 is TGTGCCAGCAGGGGGACCGGGGGGGAGACCCAGTACTTC. Amino acid sequence: CASRGTGGETQYF.

The rearrangement uses TRBV7-9 and TRBJ2-5; 7 bases fit TRBD2. TRBJ2-7 matches the DNA end more closely, so the J call is doubtful. This CDR3 has 14 residues. The germline V gene encodes CDR1 SEHNR and CDR2 FQNEAQ (reference sequence). The CDR3 sequence: CASSLFSGHYEQYF. CDR3 nucleotides: TGTGCCAGCAGCTTATTTAGCGGGCACTACGAGCAGTACTTC.

This clone has only one observation. The chain couples TRBV6-6 to TRBJ1-1; tentatively, D is TRBD1 (5 bases). The CDR3 length is 14 residues. Germline values: CDR1 MNHNY, CDR2 SVGAGI (reference sequence). V was pared by 6 bases and J by 4 bases, with 15 bases between. CDR3 in amino acids: CASSRFGTGTEAFF. CDR3 sequence (DNA): TGTGCCAGCAGCCGCTTCGGGACGGGCACTGAAGCTTTCTTT.

The chain is built from TRBV28 and TRBJ1-2; TRBD1 might be the D (5 bases). The germline V gene encodes CDR1 MDHEN and CDR2 SYDVKM. V was pared by 3 bases and J by 2 bases, with 13 bases between. The CDR3 is made up of 15 amino acids. This CDR3 reads CASSFKGRWNYGYTF. CDR3 coding DNA: TGTGCCAGCAGTTTTAAGGGGCGATGGAACTATGGCTACACCTTC.

The V and J genes are TRBV30 and TRBJ2-7; 9 positions agree with TRBD1. J was trimmed by 3 bases and V by 5 bases; bases with no gene match: 5. Germline CDR1 and CDR2: GTSNPN and SVGIG (reference sequence). CDR3 length equals 13 residues. CDR3 nucleotides: TGTGCCTGGGGGGGGACAGGGAGCTACGAGCAGTACTTC. It encodes CAWGGTGSYEQYF.

The rearrangement links TRBV9 to TRBJ1-2, with no clear D. The V and J ends lost 2 bases and 8 bases respectively, with 13 bases between them. Looked up from germline, CDR1 is SGDLS and CDR2 is YYNGEE. CDR3 length: 13 residues. CDR3 protein: CASSVIAQEGYTF. DNA for the CDR3: TGTGCCAGCAGCGTCATCGCTCAGGAGGGCTACACCTTC.

This clone was detected a few times. This sequence joins TRBV28 and TRBJ1-5, with D possibly TRBD1 on 5 matching bases. Germline V gene data show CDR1 as MDHEN and CDR2 as SYDVKM. V was trimmed by 3 bases and J by 4 bases, leaving 13 bases between them. The CDR3 contains 15 residues. The CDR3 is CASSFKGRWNQPQHF. The CDR3 nucleotides are TGTGCCAGCAGTTTTAAGGGGCGGTGGAATCAGCCCCAGCATTTT.

V gene TRBV9 combines with J gene TRBJ2-1, with 7 bases fitting TRBD2. V was clipped by 4 bases and J by 4 bases; unmatched bases: 17. CDR1 and CDR2 from the germline V gene are SGDLS and YYNGEE. CDR3 length: 18 residues. CDR3: CASSHRASGKKGYNEQFF. The CDR3 DNA reads TGTGCCAGCAGCCACCGCGCGAGCGGGAAAAAAGGTTACAATGAGCAGTTCTTC.

In nucleotides, the CDR3 is TGTGCCAGTATAAATGGGGACAGGACCTACGAGCAGTACTTC. It translates to CASINGDRTYEQYF. The genes are TRBV19 and TRBJ2-7, with 8 positions matching TRBD1. With 7 bases clipped from V and 2 bases from J, the junction kept 7 bases outside the gene matches. Germline loops: CDR1 LNHDA, CDR2 SQIVND (reference sequence). The CDR3 extends over 14 amino acids.

The chain uses TRBV28 and TRBJ2-5, with 10 nucleotides matching TRBD2. The CDR3 runs 16 residues. V dropped 4 bases and J dropped 2; count of bases not matched to a gene: 7. CDR1 and CDR2 from the germline V gene are MDHEN and SYDVKM. The CDR3 here is CASSSWTSGTQETQYF. The CDR3 DNA follows: TGTGCCAGCAGTTCCTGGACTAGCGGAACACAAGAGACCCAGTACTTC.

This chain joins TRBV28 and TRBJ2-5; 9 nucleotides agree with TRBD1. Looked up from germline, CDR1 is MDHEN and CDR2 is SYDVKM. The CDR3 sequence is 14 residues long. V lost 6 bases, J lost 4 bases, and 6 bases stayed unmatched. CDR3 in amino acids: CASRSGTGIETQYF. The CDR3 DNA follows: TGTGCCAGCAGGTCCGGGACAGGGATAGAGACCCAGTACTTC. The full variable domain, completed using reference TRBV28 and TRBJ2-5, is DVKVTQSSRYLVKRTGEKVFLECVQDMDHENMFWYRQDPGLGLRLIYFSYDVKMKEKGDIPEGYSVSREKKERFSLILESASTNQTSMYLCASRSGTGIETQYFGPGTRLLVL.

J is TRBJ1-2 and V is TRBV11-2, with TRBD1 matching 10 bases. Trimming cost V 5 bases and J 3 bases; bases outside gene matches: 3. The CDR3 has 14 amino acids. From germline, CDR1 is SGHAT and CDR2 FQNNGV. CDR3 sequence (DNA): TGTGCCAGCAGCCCCGGACAGGGGGACTATGGCTACACCTTC. This encodes CASSPGQGDYGYTF.

This chain connects TRBV6-5 to TRBJ1-5; D might be TRBD1 (5 bases). V dropped 6 bases and J dropped 0 bases, with 9 bases sitting between them. Germline CDR1 is MNHEY and CDR2 is SVGAGI. This CDR3 is built from 14 residues. The CDR3: CASSGDYSNQPQHF. CDR3 nucleotides: TGTGCCAGCAGCGGGGACTATAGCAATCAGCCCCAGCATTTT.

The chain uses TRBV18 and TRBJ1-1; unclear D gene. Germline CDR1 and CDR2: KGHSH and LQKENI. This CDR3 has 15 residues. V was shortened by 1 base and J by 4 bases, with 13 bases between the two germline ends. CDR3 loop: CASSPRAQWGTEAFF. Written as DNA, the CDR3 is TGTGCCAGCTCACCACGAGCCCAGTGGGGCACTGAAGCTTTCTTT. The variable domain in full, completed from reference TRBV18 and TRBJ1-1, reads NAGVMQNPRHLVRRRGQEARLRCSPMKGHSHVYWYRQLPEEGLKFMVYLQKENIIDESGMPKERFSAEFPKEGPSILRIQQVVRGDSAAYFCASSPRAQWGTEAFFGQGTRLTVV.

The rearrangement joins TRBV11-2 to TRBJ1-3; 7 bases are a match to TRBD1. The CDR3 is 16 amino acids. V was clipped by 5 bases and J by 0 bases; unmatched bases: 7. The germline gives CDR1 SGHAT, CDR2 FQNNGV. This CDR3 is CASSPTGQISGNTIYF. In DNA form, the CDR3 reads TGTGCCAGCAGCCCCACGGGACAGATCTCTGGAAACACCATATATTTT.

The chain joins TRBV12-5 to TRBJ1-2; the D is unclear. Trimming took 7 bases from V and 6 from J, leaving 15 bases between them. CDR1 LGHNT and CDR2 FRNRAP come from the germline V gene. The CDR3 runs 13 residues. The CDR3 loop is CASALWGADGYTF. The DNA for the CDR3 is TGTGCTAGTGCCCTATGGGGAGCGGATGGCTACACCTTC.

The V gene is TRBV12-5, the J gene TRBJ2-5, with D perhaps matching TRBD1 or TRBD2 (5 bases each). The V and J ends lost 0 bases and 3 bases respectively, with 14 bases between them. In germline, CDR1 is LGHNT, CDR2 FRNRAP. This CDR3 region has 16 residues. The chain's CDR3 is CASGLVVGTPEETQYF. The CDR3 DNA reads as TGTGCTAGTGGTTTGGTAGTTGGGACCCCCGAAGAGACCCAGTACTTC.

This chain joins TRBV11-2 and TRBJ2-3; D unresolved. The CDR3 length is 13 residues. Germline CDR1 reads SGHAT; CDR2 reads FQNNGV. V dropped 0 bases and J dropped 7 bases, with 8 bases sitting between them. The CDR3: CASSLDLINTQYF. Here the CDR3 DNA reads TGTGCCAGCAGCTTAGATCTAATCAATACGCAGTATTTT.

This clone has a handful of counts. This sequence joins TRBV28 and TRBJ1-1; tentative D call: TRBD1 (5 bases). Germline loops: CDR1 MDHEN, CDR2 SYDVKM. Trimming removed 5 bases from V and 1 base from J, with 11 bases in between. The CDR3 contains 14 residues. The CDR3 sequence: CASSPRGRNTEAFF. CDR3 bases: TGTGCCAGCAGTCCCCGGGGGAGGAACACTGAAGCTTTCTTT. Complete variable domain (other parts from reference TRBV28 and TRBJ1-1): DVKVTQSSRYLVKRTGEKVFLECVQDMDHENMFWYRQDPGLGLRLIYFSYDVKMKEKGDIPEGYSVSREKKERFSLILESASTNQTSMYLCASSPRGRNTEAFFGQGTRLTVV.

J is TRBJ1-2 and V is TRBV30; 7 bases are a match to TRBD1. In germline, CDR1 is GTSNPN, CDR2 SVGIG (reference sequence). The CDR3 has 13 residues. V lost 3 bases to trimming and J lost 3 bases; unmatched junction nucleotides: 4. The CDR3 DNA follows: TGTGCCTGGAGCGGGACAGTCCACTATGGCTACACCTTC. Its protein product is CAWSGTVHYGYTF.

The J gene is TRBJ1-5, the V gene TRBV28; D is perhaps TRBD1 (6 bases). The CDR3 is made up of 12 amino acids. Trimming left V 6 bases short and J 9 bases short, with 12 bases between. Per the germline V gene, CDR1 is MDHEN and CDR2 is SYDVKM. The CDR3 bases are TGTGCCAGCAGCCCCCTCAGGGGGCCCCAGCATTTT. Protein sequence: CASSPLRGPQHF.